The T cell receptor beta chain described here comes from a study of regulatory T cells in long-lasting Graves disease (dated by TCRdb to the early 2020s). Regarding the study in general: Persistent Graves' disease was defined as persistently positive TSH receptor autoantibodies together with antithyroid drug treatment for over 5 years. In the clinical cohort, patients with persistent Graves' disease had used antithyroid drugs for an average of roughly ten years. The study took place in China and was registered as a clinical trial. Persistent Graves' disease patients were compared with newly diagnosed Graves' disease patients by peripheral blood TCR sequencing and RNA sequencing. A total of around 33 samples underwent TCR sequencing, from roughly 13 patients with persistent Graves' disease and 20 patients with newly diagnosed Graves' disease.

Notes on this clonotype: Its specific antigen is unknown. Base-call qualities are not available, and no considerably larger clone is one nucleotide away.

General conclusions and limits of the study: Sequencing and analysis were limited to the TCR beta chain. Persistent Graves' disease patients showed lower TCR Shannon entropy and fewer highly expanded clones than newly diagnosed patients, suggesting clonal expansion. The study examined only peripheral blood because the primary lesion, thyroid tissue, could not be accessed. Patients with persistent disease shared more public clonotypes (fewer than 3,000) than newly diagnosed patients did (around 930). TRBV28, TRBJ1-2 and TRBJ2-5 were preferentially used in persistent disease, while TRBV20-1 and TRBJ2-1 were favored in newly diagnosed disease. The authors noted that the small sample size was a limitation that may lower accuracy.

Library prep was done by multiplex PCR. Instrument used: Illumina HiSeq 4000. To build TCR beta libraries, CDR3 regions were amplified by Arm-PCR using iRepertoire HTBI primers. Gel purification was performed on PCR products prior to sequencing. For the original study's pipeline: Across samples, roughly 60 TRBV and 14 TRBJ segments were identified and used for gene usage analysis of CDR3 amino acid clonotypes. COPE and FqMerger were used to merge filtered high-quality paired reads into contigs. BLAST was used to align contigs to IMGT TRBV, TRBD and TRBJ reference genes, with CDR3 defined following IMGT. Any clonotype with a frequency above 0.1% was classified as a highly expanded clone. Shannon entropy served as the measure of repertoire diversity, while the Gini coefficient captured V-J evenness. A clonotype found in more than one individual was treated as public. The public reads were run again by TCRdb, first through fastp at Q25 and then through MiXCR, and only productive beta chains were kept. Entries are consolidated by CDR3 protein sequence, retaining the most common genes and DNA. It is TCRdb's table, rather than the study itself, that gives the V and J calls and clone size. Counted in this sample were 500,000 to 800,000 distinct CDR3 sequences; 25% to 30% of them appeared once. 40% to 55% of the sample comes from the top ten.

CDR1 and CDR2 are read off the germline V gene as SGHVS and FNYEAQ. The CDR3 has 15 amino acids, counting the end cysteine and phenylalanine. Just the 45-base CDR3 DNA is kept, in frame starting at base 1. V and J are truncated by 5 bases and 4 bases respectively, leaving an intervening sequence of 17 bases. The time point tag for this specimen amounts to: persistent/refractory GD, antithyroid drugs over 5 years with positive TRAb. For both TCR sequencing and RNA sequencing, RNA was extracted from PBMCs using TRIzol. The diagnosis of Graves' disease followed American Thyroid Association guidelines. The patients came from an endocrinology department in Xi'an, China. From each patient, around 9.3 milliliters of peripheral blood was collected into an EDTA anticoagulant tube. Ficoll Paque Plus density gradient separation was used to isolate PBMCs, and no further T cell sorting was performed. An Agilent 2100 Bioanalyzer and agarose gel were used to check RNA quality, while a NanoDrop 2000 measured RNA concentration.

The source of this sequence is a female donor with Graves disease. Sequencing used peripheral blood mononuclear cells (PBMCs), obtained when the disease was refractory, from a patient treated with antithyroid drugs. Rearrangement joined TRBV7-6 to TRBJ2-5; there is no confident call for the D gene. The sequenced DNA: TGTGCCAGCAGCCCTGTAGTGGTCCTCGGAGAGACCCAGTACTTC. This sequence encodes CASSPVVVLGETQYF. Where the CDR3 stops, the reference TRBV7-6 and TRBJ2-5 genes take over; the full variable domain is GAGVSQSPRYKVTKRGQDVALRCDPISGHVSLYWYRQALGQGPEFLTYFNYEAQQDKSGLPNDRFSAERPEGSISTLTIQRTEQRDSAMYRCASSPVVVLGETQYFGPGTRLLVL.